These 4 T cell receptor beta chains came from one sample sequenced in a study of control samples from healthy donors and cancer patients (dated by TCRdb to between 2020 and 2021). Library method: the immunoSEQ multiplex PCR assay. Imported from immuneACCESS, the table was reduced by TCRdb to in-frame sequences with V and J called. These copies leave out some clones; in studies compared against another copy, an unresolved V gene accounts for under half, and the cause of the remainder is not known. Across this sample there are about 14,000 clones, with roughly 80% seen only once. 17% of the sample is taken by the ten largest. The specimen sequenced was formalin-fixed, paraffin-embedded tissue. All receptors derive from a female donor with lung cancer.

This clone has only a few counts. The V call is TRBV6-1, the J call TRBJ1-2, with D unresolved. The germline V gene encodes CDR1 MNHNS and CDR2 SASEGT. Trimming removed 2 bases from V and 4 bases from J, with 8 bases in between. CDR3 length: 13 residues. CDR3 in amino acids: CASSESSPYGYTF. In nucleotides, the CDR3 is TGTGCCAGCAGTGAATCTTCGCCCTATGGCTACACCTTC.

In this sample, this clone turned up a few times. This rearrangement joins TRBV4-3 to TRBJ2-3; 10 positions match TRBD2. The CDR3 totals 21 residues. V trimming: 4 bases; J trimming: 2 bases; junction bases outside the gene matches: 21. The germline V gene has CDR1 LGHNA and CDR2 YSLEER. In nucleotides, the CDR3 is TGCGCCAGCAGCCCCCTTTTTGGGCTAGCGGGAGACTACTACTTCACAGATACGCAGTATTTT. This sequence encodes CASSPLFGLAGDYYFTDTQYF.

The rearrangement links TRBV18 to TRBJ1-6, with D possibly matching TRBD1 (5 bases). V gave up 5 bases and J gave up 10 bases, with 12 bases separating them. Germline loops: CDR1 KGHSH, CDR2 LQKENI. CDR3 length equals 13 residues. The CDR3 loop reads CASSGDGPSPLHF. The CDR3 nucleotides are TGTGCCAGCTCAGGGGACGGGCCCTCACCCCTCCACTTT.

The CDR3 loop reads CASSSKTGNTEAFF. Here the CDR3 DNA reads TGTGCCAGCAGCTCAAAGACAGGGAACACTGAAGCTTTCTTT. The chain links TRBV7-8 to TRBJ1-1; tentatively, D is TRBD1 (6 bases). Germline values: CDR1 SGHVS, CDR2 FQNEAQ. The V gene lost 4 bases and the J gene lost 1 base, with 10 bases spanning the gap. CDR3 size: 14 residues. Together with reference TRBV7-8 and TRBJ1-1, the CDR3 gives the full variable domain: GAGVSQSPRYKVAKRGQDVALRCDPISGHVSLFWYQQALGQGPEFLTYFQNEAQLDKSGLPSDRFFAERPEGSVSTLKIQRTQQEDSAVYLCASSSKTGNTEAFFGQGTRLTVV.